This TCR beta chain is drawn from a study of T cell responses to AZD1222 COVID-19 vaccine. Profiling relied on immunoSEQ multiplex PCR, and the TCRdb table lists in-frame clones only, not all of them. The sample carries over 150,000 clones, over 75% recorded once. A remark on this clone: Its antigen is as yet unknown. Different DNA sequences within this sample yield the same CDR3.

Findings and limits, study-wide: At baseline, seropositivity was found in only a handful of AZD1222 recipients. Spike-specific TCR breadth rose after two AZD1222 doses, and depth rose as well. Clonal diversity was possibly underestimated; the donors were predominantly white British and more often female.

This CDR3 is 13 amino acids long. CDR1 is SQVTM, CDR2 ANQGSEA, per germline. V lost 3 bases and J lost 0, with 6 bases in between. The chain carries TRBV29-1 and TRBJ1-3; D call uncertain. The sample here was peripheral blood, taken on day 0 of AZD1222 vaccination. The clonotype comes from an adult in good health. In nucleotides, the CDR3 is TGCAGCGTTGAGACGGGCTCTGGAAACACCATATATTTT. It encodes CSVETGSGNTIYF.